This T cell receptor (beta chain) appears in the sequencing data of a study of T-cell memory formation after mild COVID-19. This clonotype was detected ten times or more. Its target is unknown. Points from the study as a whole: Day 37-peaking second-wave clones had unconfirmed SARS-CoV-2 specificity.

In TCRdb, the 5' RACE reads were re-called with MiXCR into one record per CDR3 protein. The sample has roughly 200,000 distinct CDR3 sequences, roughly 10% seen once; the top ten hold 3.5% to 4%. Sample: PBMCs or a T cell subset sorted from them (not recorded which). This TCR was sampled from a man younger than 30 who had mild COVID-19 (a few samples of this study predate the infection). Cell type and time point are not known.

As DNA, the CDR3 is TGCGCCAGCAGCTTCGGTCAGTCCCAAGAGACCCAGTACTTC. It translates to CASSFGQSQETQYF. The J gene is TRBJ2-5, the V gene TRBV5-1; D gene unclear. The V gene's germline CDR1 is SGHRS and CDR2 YFSETQ. Trimming removed 2 bases from V and 1 base from J, with 9 bases in between. The CDR3 runs 14 residues. Based on the CDR3 plus reference TRBV5-1 and TRBJ2-5, the full variable domain is KAGVTQTPRYLIKTRGQQVTLSCSPISGHRSVSWYQQTPGQGLQFLFEYFSETQRNKGNFPGRFSGRQFSNSRSEMNVSTLELGDSALYLCASSFGQSQETQYFGPGTRLLVL.